A single sample is the source of the 32 T cell receptor beta chains below, sequenced in a study of T cells in localized non-small cell lung cancer. Profiled with immunoSEQ multiplex PCR; TCRdb holds only in-frame clones, not every one. The sample includes approximately 61,000 clones, about nine tenths seen only once; the top ten take approximately 5%. The source material was peripheral blood, sampled before any cancer treatment. These receptors were taken from a woman between 35 and 70 years old with stage I lung adenocarcinoma.

This sequence joins TRBV29-1 and TRBJ1-2, with D possibly TRBD1 on 6 matching bases. This CDR3 comprises 12 residues. The germline CDR1 and CDR2 sequences are SQVTM and ANQGSEA. Trimming cost V 3 bases and J 4 bases, with 9 bases left between them. CDR3 loop: CSVEGGPYGYTF. The CDR3 region has the DNA TGCAGCGTTGAGGGGGGCCCCTATGGCTACACCTTC.

The chain carries TRBV10-3 and TRBJ1-2; TRBD1 might be the D (6 bases). The germline CDR1 and CDR2 sequences are ENHRY and SYGVKD. Trimming pared 5 bases from V and 0 bases from J, leaving 10 bases between. The CDR3 has 14 amino acids. The CDR3 bases are TGTGCCATCAGTCCCACAGGGCCTAACTATGGCTACACCTTC. Translated, it gives CAISPTGPNYGYTF.

The chain is built from TRBV27 and TRBJ1-6, with a tentative D call TRBD1 (6 bases). The V end was cut by 3 bases, the J end by 3 bases, with 12 bases between. Germline V gives CDR1 MNHEY, CDR2 SMNVEV (reference sequence). This CDR3 contains 16 residues. CDR3: CASSFTGTIYNSPLHF. The CDR3 DNA reads TGTGCCAGCAGTTTCACAGGGACGATCTATAATTCACCCCTCCACTTT.

The chain joins TRBV6-5 to TRBJ1-6; possible D gene TRBD1, 5 bases. This CDR3 spans 15 amino acids. V was clipped by 5 bases and J by 14 bases, with 22 bases between them. Germline V CDR1 and CDR2: MNHEY, SVGAGI. The CDR3 here is CASSPGTLVSGTLHF. The CDR3 DNA reads as TGTGCCAGCAGTCCCGGGACCCTCGTCAGTGGCACCCTCCACTTT.

The sample holds one count of this clone. DNA of the CDR3: TGTGCCTGGAGTGTATCCCCAGGTACTAACTATGGCTACACCTTC. Residues: CAWSVSPGTNYGYTF. The gene calls are TRBV30 and TRBJ1-2; the D is unclear. V was trimmed by 0 bases and J by 0 bases, leaving 11 bases between them. From germline, CDR1 is GTSNPN and CDR2 SVGIG (reference sequence). The CDR3 is 15 amino acids. The full variable domain, its missing parts supplied by reference TRBV30 and TRBJ1-2, is SQTIHQWPATLVQPVGSPLSLECTVEGTSNPNLYWYRQAAGRGLQLLFYSVGIGQISSEVPQNLSASRPQDRQFILSSKKLLLSDSGFYLCAWSVSPGTNYGYTFGSGTRLTVV.

The chain links TRBV9 to TRBJ2-3, with 8 nucleotides matching TRBD2. Per the germline V gene, CDR1 is SGDLS and CDR2 is YYNGEE. The V segment lost 5 bases and the J segment 4 bases; nucleotides outside the gene matches: 6. CDR3 length equals 14 residues. CDR3 coding DNA: TGTGCCAGCAGTTTGGGACTAGTCTCAGATACGCAGTATTTT. This encodes CASSLGLVSDTQYF.

This clone was counted only a few times. Different DNA sequences within this sample yield the same CDR3. For the CDR3, the DNA is TGTGCCAGCAGTGAAGCTGCATATGGCTACACCTTC. Amino acids: CASSEAAYGYTF. The rearrangement joins TRBV2 to TRBJ1-2; D ambiguous. This CDR3 is built from 12 residues. Per the germline V gene, CDR1 is SNHLY and CDR2 is FYNNEI. Trimming pared 0 bases from V and 5 bases from J, leaving 4 bases between. The entire variable domain, with the rest obtained from reference TRBV2 and TRBJ1-2, is as follows: EPEVTQTPSHQVTQMGQEVILRCVPISNHLYFYWYRQILGQKVEFLVSFYNNEISEKSEIFDDQFSVERPDGSNFTLKIRSTKLEDSAMYFCASSEAAYGYTFGSGTRLTVV.

V is TRBV21-1 and J is TRBJ1-1. TRBV21-1 is termed a pseudogene. The CDR3 loop spans 14 amino acids. The CDR3 sequence: CASSTAGRGTEAFF. The CDR3 DNA sequence: TGTGCCAGCAGCACGGCAGGCCGCGGCACTGAAGCTTTCTTT.

This sequence joins TRBV18 and TRBJ2-1; 15 nucleotides line up with TRBD2. Per germline, CDR1 KGHSH and CDR2 LQKENI. V was pared by 3 bases and J by 4 bases, with 13 bases of the junction left unmatched. The CDR3 runs 20 residues. CDR3 coding DNA: TGTGCCAGCTCACCGCCGTTAATTGGGACTAGCGGGGGGATATACAATGAGCAGTTCTTC. Amino acid sequence: CASSPPLIGTSGGIYNEQFF.

The chain has TRBV7-9 and TRBJ2-3, with D uncertain. V was shortened by 5 bases and J by 0 bases, with 9 bases between the two germline ends. The length of the CDR3 is 14 residues. CDR1 is SEHNR and CDR2 is FQNEAQ in the germline V gene (reference sequence). CDR3 loop: CASSVVDSTDTQYF. CDR3 DNA sequence: TGTGCCAGCAGCGTCGTCGACAGCACAGATACGCAGTATTTT.

The rearrangement joins TRBV19 to TRBJ1-2; maybe TRBD1 (5 bases). V lost 8 bases, J lost 7 bases, and 23 bases lay in between. Germline assignment: CDR1 LNHDA and CDR2 SQIVND (reference sequence). This CDR3 is built from 15 residues. The CDR3 region has the DNA TGTGCCAGTGCCCCGGAGGGGAATATACCCCGTGGCTACACCTTC. It is translated as CASAPEGNIPRGYTF.

CDR3 DNA: TGCGCCAGCAGCTTGGAAGGGGCGCGTTCACCCCTCCACTTT. Its translation is CASSLEGARSPLHF. This chain connects TRBV5-1 to TRBJ1-6; perhaps TRBD1 as D (5 bases). This CDR3 contains 14 residues. V was clipped by 0 bases and J by 9 bases, with 10 bases between them. The V gene's germline CDR1 is SGHRS and CDR2 YFSETQ.

The V call is TRBV12-5, the J call TRBJ2-7; the match to TRBD1 covers 8 bases. The germline V gene encodes CDR1 LGHNT and CDR2 FRNRAP. The CDR3 is made up of 15 amino acids. The V segment lost 7 bases and the J segment 2 bases; nucleotides outside the gene matches: 10. DNA of the CDR3: TGTGCTAGTGTCCCGTACCAGGGGGCACCCTACGAGCAGTACTTC. Translated, it gives CASVPYQGAPYEQYF.

This chain joins TRBV28 and TRBJ1-1; 7 bases map to TRBD1. The V gene end was trimmed by 3 bases and the J gene end by 4 bases; junction bases not matched to a gene: 8. CDR1 is MDHEN and CDR2 is SYDVKM in the germline V gene. The CDR3 has 15 residues. CDR3 protein: CASSFIRGRSTEAFF. The DNA for the CDR3 is TGTGCCAGCAGTTTTATCAGGGGGAGGAGCACTGAAGCTTTCTTT.

This clone appeared once. The chain combines TRBV7-2 with TRBJ1-1; the D gene is possibly TRBD1 (5 bases). The germline V gene has CDR1 SGHTA and CDR2 FQGNSA. The V end was cut by 4 bases, the J end by 9 bases, with 15 bases between. This CDR3 is built from 13 residues. For the CDR3, the DNA is TGTGCCAGCAGCTCCAGACAGTCACTTAAAGCTTTCTTT. Its translation is CASSSRQSLKAFF.

J is TRBJ1-5 and V is TRBV2; TRBD1 might be the D (5 bases). V was clipped by 6 bases and J by 2 bases, with 14 bases between them. Germline V gene data show CDR1 as SNHLY and CDR2 as FYNNEI. CDR3 length: 15 amino acids. The CDR3 sequence is CASSLNLQGNQPQHF. In nucleotides, the CDR3 is TGTGCCAGCAGCCTCAACCTACAGGGCAATCAGCCCCAGCATTTT.

The chain is built from TRBV2 and TRBJ2-5, with D perhaps matching TRBD1 or TRBD2 (5 bases each). The CDR3 has 13 amino acids. V shed 5 bases and J shed 0 bases, with 7 bases lying between them. Germline-derived CDR1 and CDR2 are SNHLY and FYNNEI. CDR3 bases: TGTGCCAGCAGTCGGGGCTACCAAGAGACCCAGTACTTC. This gives the protein CASSRGYQETQYF.

The V gene is TRBV5-1, the J gene TRBJ2-2, with D perhaps TRBD1 (6 bases). The length of the CDR3 is 15 residues. Germline lookup yields CDR1 SGHRS and CDR2 YFSETQ. Trimming took off 0 bases at V and 3 bases at J, with 9 bases between the two ends. The CDR3 sequence: CASSLVRGDTGELFF. DNA for the CDR3: TGCGCCAGCAGCTTGGTCAGGGGAGACACCGGGGAGCTGTTTTTT. The full variable domain, in which reference TRBV5-1 and TRBJ2-2 provide the parts outside the CDR3, is KAGVTQTPRYLIKTRGQQVTLSCSPISGHRSVSWYQQTPGQGLQFLFEYFSETQRNKGNFPGRFSGRQFSNSRSEMNVSTLELGDSALYLCASSLVRGDTGELFFGEGSRLTVL.

This chain joins TRBV6-6 and TRBJ1-1; maybe TRBD1 (6 bases). V gave up 4 bases and J gave up 5 bases, with 14 bases separating them. CDR3 length equals 14 residues. Germline V CDR1 and CDR2: MNHNY, SVGAGI (reference sequence). Written as DNA, the CDR3 is TGTGCCAGCAGTTCACAGGGATGGAAAACTGAAGCTTTCTTT. Translated: CASSSQGWKTEAFF.

The CDR3 spells CASSRSWYGYTF. CDR3 in DNA: TGTGCCAGCAGCAGATCCTGGTATGGCTACACCTTC. This chain uses TRBV13 with TRBJ1-2, with unresolved D. Germline-derived CDR1 and CDR2 are PRHDT and FYEKMQ (reference sequence). V was trimmed by 5 bases and J by 5 bases, leaving 9 bases between them. The CDR3 covers 12 residues.

The gene calls are TRBV6-6 and TRBJ1-6, with D perhaps TRBD1 (6 bases). The V end was cut by 10 bases, the J end by 5 bases, with 15 bases between. CDR3 size: 14 residues. The germline gives CDR1 MNHNY, CDR2 SVGAGI (reference sequence). This chain's CDR3 is CATKGDTNNSPLHF. The CDR3 nucleotides read TGTGCCACCAAGGGGGACACTAATAATTCACCCCTCCACTTT.

V usage is TRBV7-2 and J usage is TRBJ2-2; perhaps TRBD1 as D (6 bases). V was shortened by 5 bases and J by 5 bases, with 15 bases between the two germline ends. Germline CDR1 and CDR2: SGHTA and FQGNSA. The CDR3 length is 15 residues. DNA for the CDR3: TGTGCCAGCAGCCAAAACAGGGCGTGGACCGGGGAGCTGTTTTTT. Encoded protein: CASSQNRAWTGELFF.

The chain is built from TRBV2 and TRBJ2-7, with TRBD1 matching over 10 bases. The CDR3 is 13 residues long. CDR1 is SNHLY and CDR2 is FYNNEI in the germline V gene. The junction had 3 bases not matched to a gene; V was cut back by 6 bases and J by 4 bases. The CDR3 protein is CASRWTGGYEQYF. Here the CDR3 DNA reads TGTGCCAGCAGGTGGACAGGGGGTTACGAGCAGTACTTC. Supplemented by reference TRBV2 and TRBJ2-7, the full variable domain reads EPEVTQTPSHQVTQMGQEVILRCVPISNHLYFYWYRQILGQKVEFLVSFYNNEISEKSEIFDDQFSVERPDGSNFTLKIRSTKLEDSAMYFCASRWTGGYEQYFGPGTRLTVT.

As regards this clone: The same CDR3 can be traced to other DNA sequences in this sample. The rearrangement uses TRBV2 and TRBJ1-1; a possible D gene is TRBD1 (6 bases). CDR1 is SNHLY, CDR2 FYNNEI, per germline. Trimming took off 7 bases at V and 2 bases at J, with 17 bases between the two ends. This CDR3 contains 15 residues. The CDR3 reads CASMVGQTVNTEAFF. DNA of the CDR3: TGTGCCAGCATGGTTGGACAGACGGTAAACACTGAAGCTTTCTTT.

This clone was recorded a few times. The V gene is TRBV7-2, the J gene TRBJ1-6, with D possibly matching TRBD1 (6 bases). In germline, CDR1 is SGHTA, CDR2 FQGNSA. Between the trimmed V and J ends, which lost 6 bases and 10 bases, there was a span of 16 bases. The CDR3 has 14 residues. The CDR3 sequence is CASRTQTGNSPLHF. The CDR3 bases are TGTGCCAGCAGAACTCAAACAGGGAACTCACCCCTCCACTTT.

The chain employs TRBV7-9 and TRBJ2-6; D call uncertain. Germline V CDR1 and CDR2: SEHNR, FQNEAQ (reference sequence). This CDR3 comprises 13 residues. Trimming stripped 5 bases from V and 4 bases from J, with 6 bases between. CDR3 nucleotides: TGTGCCAGCAGCCCGCCGGGGGCCAACGTCCTGACTTTC. It specifies CASSPPGANVLTF.

The chain employs TRBV28 and TRBJ2-7; perhaps TRBD2 as D (7 bases). The CDR3 extends over 15 amino acids. Per germline, CDR1 MDHEN and CDR2 SYDVKM. The ends were cut back, 4 bases at V and 5 bases at J, with 18 bases in the middle. The DNA of the CDR3 is TGTGCCAGCAGTTCCCTGGCGGGGGCAAAGAACGAGCAGTACTTC. It specifies CASSSLAGAKNEQYF.

This chain connects TRBV6-6 to TRBJ1-2; 8 nucleotides align to TRBD1. Per the germline V gene, CDR1 is MNHNY and CDR2 is SVGAGI (reference sequence). The CDR3 contains 13 residues. V shed 7 bases, J shed 7 bases, and the junction held 8 bases outside the gene matches. The CDR3 protein is CASTADRVGGYTF. For the CDR3, the DNA is TGTGCCAGCACCGCGGACAGGGTGGGTGGCTACACCTTC.

This rearrangement joins TRBV7-6 to TRBJ1-5; no definite D call. The CDR3 spans 18 residues. V was shortened by 1 base and J by 0 bases, with 16 bases between the two germline ends. Per the germline V gene, CDR1 is SGHVS and CDR2 is FNYEAQ. The CDR3: CASSLERSQVHSNQPQHF. CDR3 coding DNA: TGTGCCAGCAGCTTAGAAAGGAGTCAGGTTCATAGCAATCAGCCCCAGCATTTT.

The J gene is TRBJ2-3, the V gene TRBV7-2, with no clear D. The germline CDR1 and CDR2 sequences are SGHTA and FQGNSA. V shed 3 bases and J shed 5 bases, with 3 bases lying between them. The CDR3 runs to 11 residues. CDR3 DNA sequence: TGTGCCAGCAGCTTTAAAGATACGCAGTATTTT. It specifies CASSFKDTQYF.

V and J are TRBV15 and TRBJ1-4; 7 positions agree with TRBD1. CDR1 is LNHNV and CDR2 is YYDKDF in the germline V gene (reference sequence). CDR3 size: 15 residues. V was clipped by 9 bases and J by 8 bases; unmatched bases: 15. This CDR3 reads CATRKRQGLEEKLFF. The CDR3 nucleotides read TGTGCCACTAGAAAGAGACAGGGCCTAGAGGAAAAACTGTTTTTT.

CDR3 sequence reads: CASSQDGGDNYGYTF. The CDR3 nucleotides are TGTGCCAGCAGCCAGGATGGGGGGGATAACTATGGCTACACCTTC. The chain has TRBV4-2 and TRBJ1-2, with D maybe TRBD1 (5 bases). Looked up from germline, CDR1 is LGHNA and CDR2 is YNFKEQ. Deletions cut 3 bases from V and 1 base from J, with 12 bases between. This CDR3 is built from 15 residues.